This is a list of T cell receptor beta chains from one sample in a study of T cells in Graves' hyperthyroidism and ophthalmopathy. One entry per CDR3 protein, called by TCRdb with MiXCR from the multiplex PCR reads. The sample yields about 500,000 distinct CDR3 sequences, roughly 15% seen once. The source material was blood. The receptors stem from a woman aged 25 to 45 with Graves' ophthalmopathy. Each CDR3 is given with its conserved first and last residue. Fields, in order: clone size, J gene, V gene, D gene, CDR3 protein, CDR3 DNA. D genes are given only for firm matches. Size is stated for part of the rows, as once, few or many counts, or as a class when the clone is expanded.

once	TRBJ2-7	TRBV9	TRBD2	CTSSVGEGRTYEQYF	TGTACCAGCAGCGTAGGGGAGGGGCGCACCTACGAGCAGTACTTC
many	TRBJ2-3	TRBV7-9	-	CASSPPSSSTDTQYF	TGTGCCAGCAGCCCCCCTAGCTCTAGCACAGATACGCAGTATTTT
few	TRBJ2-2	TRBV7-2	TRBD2	CASSLALIAGVVTGELFF	TGTGCCAGCAGCTTAGCCCTAATAGCGGGAGTGGTAACCGGGGAGCTGTTTTTT
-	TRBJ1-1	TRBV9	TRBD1	CAISATGGTTEAFF	TGTGCCATCAGTGCGACAGGGGGAACCACTGAAGCTTTCTTT
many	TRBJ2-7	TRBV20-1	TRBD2	CSAGPGLADYEQYF	TGCAGTGCTGGACCGGGACTAGCGGACTACGAGCAGTACTTC
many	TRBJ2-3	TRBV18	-	CASSPLATSTDTQYF	TGTGCCAGCTCACCACTAGCGACTAGCACAGATACGCAGTATTTT
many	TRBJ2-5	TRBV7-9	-	CASSFVGSGQETQYF	TGTGCCAGCAGCTTCGTGGGATCAGGCCAAGAGACCCAGTACTTC
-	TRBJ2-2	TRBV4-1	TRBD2	CASSQPTSGRGGELFF	TGCGCCAGCAGCCAGCCGACTAGCGGGAGGGGTGGGGAGCTGTTTTTT
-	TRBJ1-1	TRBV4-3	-	CASSRGRTEAFF	TGCGCCAGCAGCCGTGGTAGGACTGAAGCTTTCTTT
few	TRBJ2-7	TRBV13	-	CASSYRDKTYEQYF	TGTGCCAGCAGCTATCGGGACAAGACCTACGAGCAGTACTTC
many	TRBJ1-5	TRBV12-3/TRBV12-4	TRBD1	CASTPGTGRNQPQHF	TGTGCCAGCACCCCAGGGACAGGACGTAATCAGCCCCAGCATTTT
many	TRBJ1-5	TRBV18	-	CASSPPGRGRNQPQHF	TGTGCCAGCTCACCCCCCGGTCGAGGCCGCAATCAGCCCCAGCATTTT
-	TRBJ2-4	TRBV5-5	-	CASSSPANKNIQYF	TGTGCCAGCAGCTCTCCCGCGAACAAAAACATTCAGTACTTC
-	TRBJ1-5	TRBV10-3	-	CAISRGRGDSNQPQHF	TGTGCCATCAGCAGGGGTCGGGGCGATAGCAATCAGCCCCAGCATTTT
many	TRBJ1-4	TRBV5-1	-	CASSLLYRVANEKLFF	TGCGCCAGCAGCCTACTCTACAGGGTAGCTAATGAAAAACTGTTTTTT
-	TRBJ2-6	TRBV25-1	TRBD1	CASSAHYRGPANVLTF	TGTGCCAGCAGTGCTCATTACAGGGGGCCGGCCAACGTCCTGACTTTC
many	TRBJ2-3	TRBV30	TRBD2	CAWCHGLAGDTDTQYF	TGTGCCTGGTGCCACGGACTAGCGGGAGACACAGATACGCAGTATTTT
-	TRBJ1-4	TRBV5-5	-	CASNRRLDAATNEKLFF	TGTGCCAGCAACCGCCGGTTGGATGCGGCAACTAATGAAAAACTGTTTTTT
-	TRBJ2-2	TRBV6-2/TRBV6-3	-	CASIPDPAAGELFF	TGTGCCAGCATTCCAGACCCGGCCGCCGGGGAGCTGTTTTTT
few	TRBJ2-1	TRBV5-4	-	CASSSGGGHNEQFF	TGTGCCAGCAGTTCCGGGGGTGGGCACAATGAGCAGTTCTTC
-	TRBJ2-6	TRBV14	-	CASSQESVWANVLTF	TGTGCCAGCAGCCAAGAGTCGGTCTGGGCCAACGTCCTGACTTTC
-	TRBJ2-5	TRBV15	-	CATSRSQETQYF	TGTGCCACCAGCAGGTCCCAAGAGACCCAGTACTTC
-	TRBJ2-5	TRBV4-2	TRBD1	CASSQDQKTGGETQYF	TGTGCCAGCAGCCAAGACCAAAAAACAGGGGGAGAGACCCAGTACTTC
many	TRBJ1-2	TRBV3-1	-	CASSQERAGSGTF	TGTGCCAGCAGCCAAGAAAGGGCAGGGTCGGGCACCTTC
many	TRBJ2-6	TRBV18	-	CASSPDGAGANVLTF	TGTGCCAGCTCACCTGACGGAGCTGGGGCCAACGTCCTGACTTTC
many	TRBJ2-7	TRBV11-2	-	CASSWDTYEQYF	TGTGCCAGCAGCTGGGACACCTACGAGCAGTACTTC
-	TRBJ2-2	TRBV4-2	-	CASSHGQHNTGELFF	TGTGCCAGCAGCCACGGACAGCACAACACCGGGGAGCTGTTTTTT
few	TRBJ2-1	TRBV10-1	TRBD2	CASRGRTSGRAGPSGEQFF	TGCGCCAGCAGGGGACGGACTAGCGGGAGGGCCGGCCCAAGTGGTGAGCAGTTCTTC
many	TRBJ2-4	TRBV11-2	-	CASSLDDRSKNIQYF	TGTGCCAGCAGCTTAGACGACAGGTCGAAAAACATTCAGTACTTC
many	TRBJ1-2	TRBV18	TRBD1	CASSGQGARDYGYTF	TGTGCCAGCTCAGGGCAGGGGGCGCGAGACTATGGCTACACCTTC
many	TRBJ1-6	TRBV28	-	CASSLGGRKNSPLHF	TGTGCCAGCAGTTTAGGGGGCCGGAAAAATTCACCCCTCCACTTT
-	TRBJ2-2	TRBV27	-	CASSLRAGIIAGELFF	TGTGCCAGCAGTTTAAGGGCGGGGATTATCGCAGGGGAGCTGTTTTTT
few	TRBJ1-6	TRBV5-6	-	CASSKGHEHSPLHF	TGTGCCAGCAGCAAGGGACACGAACATTCACCCCTCCACTTT
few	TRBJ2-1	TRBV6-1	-	CASRRSGLDEQFF	TGTGCCAGCAGGAGGAGCGGTTTGGATGAGCAGTTCTTC
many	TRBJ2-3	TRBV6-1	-	CASSEAAVSSTDTQYF	TGTGCCAGCAGTGAAGCCGCCGTATCTAGCACAGATACGCAGTATTTT
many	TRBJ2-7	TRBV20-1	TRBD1	CSARVGTGTYEQYF	TGCAGTGCTAGAGTAGGGACAGGGACCTACGAGCAGTACTTC
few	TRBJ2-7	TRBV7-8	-	CASSQDSFYEQYF	TGTGCCAGCAGCCAAGACAGTTTCTACGAGCAGTACTTC
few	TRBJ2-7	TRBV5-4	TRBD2	CASSAELAGEQYF	TGTGCCAGCAGCGCCGAACTAGCGGGTGAGCAGTACTTC
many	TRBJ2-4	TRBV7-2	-	CASSLAGDLNIQYF	TGTGCCAGCAGCTTAGCTGGAGACCTAAACATTCAGTACTTC
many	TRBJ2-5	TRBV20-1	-	CSARSAWQETQYF	TGCAGTGCTAGATCGGCCTGGCAAGAGACCCAGTACTTC
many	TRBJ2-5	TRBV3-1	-	CASSQASSTETQYF	TGTGCCAGCAGCCAAGCGTCTAGCACAGAGACCCAGTACTTC
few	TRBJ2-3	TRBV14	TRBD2	CASSQQAGGLSGRGTQYF	TGTGCCAGCAGCCAGCAAGCGGGAGGACTCTCAGGTCGTGGTACGCAGTATTTT
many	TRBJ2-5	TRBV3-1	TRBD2	CASSQDVGLAGNGETQYF	TGTGCCAGCAGCCAAGATGTGGGACTAGCGGGAAACGGAGAGACCCAGTACTTC
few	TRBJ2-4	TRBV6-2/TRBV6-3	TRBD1	CASSWGDRGLNIQYF	TGTGCCAGCAGTTGGGGGGACAGGGGGCTAAACATTCAGTACTTC
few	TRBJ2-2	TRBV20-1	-	CSAHKDYHTGELFF	TGCAGTGCCCATAAAGACTATCACACCGGGGAGCTGTTTTTT
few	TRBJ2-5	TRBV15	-	CATSRERGGKYQETQYF	TGTGCCACCAGCAGAGAACGCGGCGGCAAGTACCAAGAGACCCAGTACTTC
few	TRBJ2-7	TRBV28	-	CASREGSSSYEQYF	TGTGCCAGCAGAGAGGGCTCTAGCTCCTACGAGCAGTACTTC
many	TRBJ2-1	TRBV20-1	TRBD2	CSAKVPLAGVFYNEQFF	TGCAGTGCTAAGGTACCCTTAGCGGGAGTCTTCTACAATGAGCAGTTCTTC
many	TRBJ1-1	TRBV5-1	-	CASRMNRVTGTEAFF	TGCGCCAGCAGGATGAACAGGGTAACAGGAACTGAAGCTTTCTTT
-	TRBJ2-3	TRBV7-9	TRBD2	CASSPRGGGADTQYF	TGTGCCAGCAGCCCCCGGGGGGGGGGGGCAGATACGCAGTATTTT
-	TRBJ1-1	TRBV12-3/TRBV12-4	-	CASSSSGNTEPFF	TGTGCCAGCAGTTCTTCCGGGAACACTGAACCTTTCTTT
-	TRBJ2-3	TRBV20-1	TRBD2	CSAGDARLSGGRAVTDTQYF	TGCAGTGCTGGAGACGCAAGGTTGTCTGGCGGGAGGGCCGTCACAGATACGCAGTATTTT
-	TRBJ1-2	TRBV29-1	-	CSVGRDYGYTF	TGCAGCGTTGGACGTGACTATGGCTACACCTTC
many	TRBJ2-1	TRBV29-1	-	CSGNGGRTHEQFF	TGCAGCGGGAATGGGGGGAGGACCCATGAGCAGTTCTTC
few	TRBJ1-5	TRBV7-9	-	CASSDRDRPSQPQHF	TGTGCCAGCAGCGACCGGGACCGTCCTTCTCAGCCCCAGCATTTT
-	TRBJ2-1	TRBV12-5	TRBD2	CASGLVLGGGPSYNGQFF	TGTGCTAGTGGTTTGGTACTCGGGGGAGGGCCCTCCTACAATGGGCAGTTCTTC
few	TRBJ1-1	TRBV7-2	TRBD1	CASSGRQGMNTEAFF	TGTGCCAGCAGCGGGAGACAGGGGATGAACACTGAAGCTTTCTTT
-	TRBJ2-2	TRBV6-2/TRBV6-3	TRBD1	CASSYATGAATGELFF	TGTGCCAGCAGTTATGCTACAGGGGCGGCAACCGGGGAGCTGTTTTTT